This TCR beta chain comes out of a study of shared clonotypes between healthy human individuals (dated by TCRdb to the early 2020s). Looking at the study overall: The cohort included a few men and a couple of women between 18 and 49 years of age. For each donor, CD4 naive and CD4 memory were each run on three plates, CD8 naive on two plates, and CD8 memory on one plate. To estimate repertoire size and how much clonotypes are shared between individuals, the study performed deep sequencing of blood TCR repertoires from a few healthy adults. Different laboratories and diverse techniques were used to prepare libraries and sequence TCR repertoires, to increase sequencing depth and limit assay-specific biases. Between about 0.85 and 8.9 billion PBMCs per donor were obtained by leukapheresis.

CD8 naive samples consisted of CD45RO-negative cells that were positively selected for CCR7, yielding a CD45RA+CCR7+ population without TemRA cells. Donors were healthy HIV-negative adults with no recently reported acute infections or vaccinations. All donors were Caucasian adults living in Nashville, Tennessee, USA. Blood was obtained by leukapheresis, after which PBMCs were separated by Ficoll-Histopaque density gradient centrifugation and cryopreserved in liquid nitrogen vapor phase. Analytical flow cytometry was used to check the purity and quantity of every magnetically sorted T cell population. Each sorted fraction had its genomic DNA isolated and then quantified by UV absorbance on a Nanodrop 2000c. TCR CDR3 regions were amplified from genomic DNA by multiplex PCR using the deep immunoSEQ assay. For each cell subset, the extracted genomic DNA was distributed evenly across all wells of several immunoSEQ 96-well plates, and each plate served as one replicate. For sorted subsets, around 0.2 ug of genomic DNA, equivalent to 25,000 to 30,000 T cell genomes, went into each replicate PCR. Purified libraries were quantified with a Qubit 3.0 fluorometer, sized on a Bioanalyzer 2100, and re-quantified with the KAPA Library Quantification kit. A separate single-read 150-cycle Illumina NextSeq 550 flow cell was used to sequence each immunoSEQ 96-well plate. Under the source paper's analysis protocol: The immunoSEQ output contained only junctional sequences without quality scores, so filtering could not match that applied to full-length reads. Sequences were annotated with PyIR, a Python wrapper for IgBLAST v1.9, and V/J genes and CDR3 were assigned using IMGT germline references. Reads with weak V/J assignments (E-value above 1e-6), missing CDR3, stop codons, out-of-frame junctions, or ambiguous translated residues were removed. A V3J clonotype was defined by an identical inferred V gene, J gene, and CDR3 amino acid sequence. Percentage overlap between repertoires was calculated by dividing the number of shared unique clonotypes by the size of the smaller repertoire. RTK rarefaction, the Chao1 estimator, and Recon v2.1 estimates of unobserved clonotypes were used to assess repertoire richness. OLGA was used to compute generation probabilities for all TCRbeta clonotypes that the gDNA method yielded from a few donors. TCRdb holds this immuneACCESS table with in-frame rearrangements only. Some clones are missing; in checked studies, unresolved V genes explain under half, and the rest has no known cause. The DNA gave D and trimming, while V, J and clone size come from that table. The sample records roughly 2,000,000 clones, just over 90% of which are singletons. In total, the top ten clones hold less than 2% of the sample.

V is pared back by 6 bases and J by 1 base, with 13 bases lying between the germline termini. Measured from the cysteine to the phenylalanine, the CDR3 is 15 residues long. Of all the DNA, just the CDR3 is kept, 45 bases in frame from base 1. The germline V gene gives CDR1 as ENHRY and CDR2 as SYGVKD. Overall results and qualifications from the work: The genetic and exposure-history diversity represented was limited by the small number of donors. Larger estimated clonotype richness was generally found for naive subsets than for memory subsets. Incomplete sequencing was indicated by rarefaction of sorted-subset datasets, despite the large sequencing depth. Compared with non-shared clonotypes, clonotypes shared by all four sorted-subset donors had higher generation probabilities. Pairwise subsampling led to the expectation that sequencing depth would affect the degree of clonotype sharing among donors. Sharing across a few donors was observed for approximately 5% of naive CD4, 3% to 3.5% of naive CD8, around 2.5% of memory CD4, and roughly 0.43% of memory CD8 clonotypes. Sampling was restricted to blood, and TCR repertoires in tissue are likely to differ from TCR repertoires in blood.

About this clone itself: Its antigen remains undetermined. No per-base quality is available; no much larger clone lies one base away.

The origin of this receptor is a man younger than 30 in good health. Some clones in this sample may be carry-over from other donors' samples. Recombination linked TRBV10-3 to TRBJ2-4; confidence is insufficient to name the D gene. The sample comprised naive CD8+ T cells from PBMCs. What this sample's cell subset or site label stands for: CD45RA+CCR7+. The CDR3 loop reads CAISTPVGAKNIQYF. The sequenced DNA: TGTGCCATCAGCACACCCGTTGGGGCCAAAAACATTCAGTACTTC.